The present entry profiles one T cell receptor (beta chain) with its context. The record originates from a study of blood T cell repertoires in COVID-19. At the level of the study: Donors in the United States, Italy and Spain gave samples during acute or convalescent COVID-19. T cells, B-cell-depleted T cells, or PBMCs supplied cDNA or gDNA.

In the authors' methods: Reference gene primer amplification in the assay estimated nucleated cell counts. Some clones are missing from TCRdb's copy, which holds only in-frame ones; the method was immunoSEQ multiplex PCR. That table gives V, J and clone size, and the DNA gave D and trimming. Found here are 25,000 to 35,000 clones, 70% to 85% of them singletons; the top ten hold about 1.7%. The sample taken for sequencing was peripheral blood. The source is a man aged 80 or over with active or convalescent COVID-19.

The CDR3 DNA is TGTGCCACCAGCAGGTCACTGAGCTCCTACAATGAGCAGTTCTTC. This translates into CATSRSLSSYNEQFF. The chain has TRBV15 and TRBJ2-1; no clear D. CDR1 is LNHNV, CDR2 YYDKDF, per germline (reference sequence). Trimming took off 3 bases at V and 0 bases at J, with 9 bases between the two ends. This CDR3 region has 15 residues.